The clone carrying this T cell receptor (beta chain) has at least ten counts. Antigen: not known. The CDR3 runs 14 residues. The V segment lost 2 bases and the J segment 10 bases; nucleotides outside the gene matches: 2. The V gene's germline CDR1 is MNHEY and CDR2 SVGAGI. The data stem from a study of CD8 T cells in ankylosing spondylitis. Libraries of TCR beta came from quantitative 5'-RACE with molecular barcodes. One entry per CDR3 protein, called by TCRdb with MiXCR from the 5' RACE reads. The repertoire has 700,000 to 850,000 distinct CDR3 sequences, about 10% of them found once; the top ten carry just over 0.5%. Study-level points and caveats: Clones linked to the disease showed a CD8+ phenotype. They occurred at relatively low frequencies in peripheral blood. Among TCR beta sequences, a motif of eight highly homologous variants appeared characteristic of ankylosing spondylitis blood.

This rearrangement joins TRBV6-5 to TRBJ1-6, with TRBD1 identical over 10 bases. The sequence came from a male donor with ankylosing spondylitis. The sequenced sample was blood, either unsorted or a sorted T cell fraction (not recorded which). CDR3 sequence reads: CASSYGQGGSPLHF. The CDR3, as DNA: TGTGCCAGCAGTTACGGACAGGGGGGATCACCCCTCCACTTT.